These T cell receptor beta chains were read from a single sample in a study of response to subunit inactivated influenza vaccine. TCRdb re-derived calls from the RT-PCR reads in MiXCR, one entry per CDR3 protein. This repertoire shows about 500,000 distinct CDR3 sequences, approximately 7.7% found once; its top ten account for around 12%. Sequencing was performed on PBMCs from blood, taken less than 30 months after vaccination. Receptor source: a man aged 50-75 years who received an inactivated influenza vaccine. Both conserved end residues are part of each CDR3. The order of the fields is V gene, D gene, clone size, J gene, CDR3 DNA, CDR3 protein. A D gene is named only where the DNA matches it firmly. For some rows the clone size is stated as once, few or many, or as a class when expanded; others skip it.

V gene: TRBV12-3/TRBV12-4; D gene: TRBD1; clone size: few; J gene: TRBJ1-2; CDR3 DNA: TGTGCCAGCAGCCGGGGGGGGACAGGTTCCTATGGCTACACCTTC; CDR3 protein: CASSRGGTGSYGYTF
V gene: TRBV6-5; D gene: NA; clone size: NA; J gene: TRBJ1-5; CDR3 DNA: NA; CDR3 protein: CASSTLTGDLRQHF
V gene: TRBV12-3/TRBV12-4; D gene: TRBD1; clone size: few; J gene: TRBJ2-7; CDR3 DNA: TGTGCCAGCAGCTCAGGGGGCGAGCAGTACTTC; CDR3 protein: CASSSGGEQYF
V gene: TRBV3-1; D gene: NA; clone size: few; J gene: TRBJ2-7; CDR3 DNA: TGTGCCAGCAGCCAATTACCAGGGAGCTCCTACGAGCAGTACTTC; CDR3 protein: CASSQLPGSSYEQYF
V gene: TRBV29-1; D gene: TRBD1; clone size: few; J gene: TRBJ2-1; CDR3 DNA: TGCAGCGGACAGGGGGCCAATGAGCAGTTCTTC; CDR3 protein: CSGQGANEQFF
V gene: TRBV20-1; D gene: TRBD1; clone size: NA; J gene: TRBJ2-1; CDR3 DNA: TGCAGTGCTCCTCGTCAGGGGGTCTATGAGCAGTTCTTC; CDR3 protein: CSAPRQGVYEQFF
V gene: TRBV20-1; D gene: TRBD1; clone size: many; J gene: TRBJ2-5; CDR3 DNA: TGCAGTGCGCGAGGGGACAGGGTGGTAGAGACCCAGTACTTC; CDR3 protein: CSARGDRVVETQYF
V gene: TRBV4-3; D gene: TRBD1; clone size: NA; J gene: TRBJ1-2; CDR3 DNA: TGCGCCAGCAGCCACACTACAGGGGGCTATGGCTACACCTTC; CDR3 protein: CASSHTTGGYGYTF
V gene: TRBV10-3; D gene: NA; clone size: many; J gene: TRBJ1-2; CDR3 DNA: TGTGCCATCAGTGAACTCCCGGCGTATGGCTACACCTTC; CDR3 protein: CAISELPAYGYTF
V gene: TRBV7-2; D gene: NA; clone size: many; J gene: TRBJ1-3; CDR3 DNA: TGTGCCAGCAGCTTAGGGATTCTGGGGGGCGCGGGAAACACCATATATTTT; CDR3 protein: CASSLGILGGAGNTIYF
V gene: TRBV5-1; D gene: NA; clone size: NA; J gene: TRBJ2-5; CDR3 DNA: TGCGCCAGCAGCTTGTTGGACTGGGGATTAGGGACCCAGTACTTC; CDR3 protein: CASSLLDWGLGTQYF
V gene: TRBV11-2; D gene: NA; clone size: few; J gene: TRBJ2-1; CDR3 DNA: TGTGCCAGCAGTGTCCACCATATGGGCAATGAGCAGTTCTTC; CDR3 protein: CASSVHHMGNEQFF
V gene: TRBV6-1; D gene: TRBD1; clone size: NA; J gene: TRBJ2-7; CDR3 DNA: TGTGCCAGCCGCCCAGGGACAGGGAAAAGCTCCTACGAGCAGTACTTC; CDR3 protein: CASRPGTGKSSYEQYF
V gene: TRBV6-1; D gene: TRBD1; clone size: few; J gene: TRBJ2-6; CDR3 DNA: TGTGCCAGCAGTCCGACCGGGACAGGGTTCCCTGGGGCCAACGTCCTGACTTTC; CDR3 protein: CASSPTGTGFPGANVLTF
V gene: TRBV4-3; D gene: TRBD2; clone size: many; J gene: TRBJ2-1; CDR3 DNA: TGCGCCAGCAGCCAAGGAGCGGGGGGTTACAATGAGCAGTTCTTC; CDR3 protein: CASSQGAGGYNEQFF
V gene: TRBV9; D gene: NA; clone size: few; J gene: TRBJ2-3; CDR3 DNA: TGTGCCAGCAGCTCGAGTTGGGGTTTTCTCACAGATACGCAGTATTTT; CDR3 protein: CASSSSWGFLTDTQYF
V gene: TRBV24-1; D gene: NA; clone size: few; J gene: TRBJ2-1; CDR3 DNA: TGTGCCACCAGTGATTTGTGGAGCGGGGAGCAGTTCTTC; CDR3 protein: CATSDLWSGEQFF